Detailed here is one T cell receptor (beta chain). This record belongs to a study of blood T cell repertoires in COVID-19. Using immunoSEQ multiplex PCR, the repertoire was profiled, and TCRdb retains in-frame clones only, with some absent. The table records around 400,000 clones, approximately 91% of them present only once. V shed 4 bases, J shed 6 bases, and the junction held 7 bases outside the gene matches. The CDR3 is made up of 14 amino acids. Germline lookup yields CDR1 SGHDT and CDR2 YYEEEE. Specimen: PBMCs or T cells enriched from blood (not recorded which). The sequence derives from a woman aged 18-35 years who had been exposed to COVID-19. The chain joins TRBV5-6 to TRBJ2-7, with 10 bases fitting TRBD1. The CDR3 region has the DNA TGTGCCAGCAGCGCCGGAGGGACAGGGGCCGAGCAGTACTTC. Its translation: CASSAGGTGAEQYF. Full variable domain (remainder filled in from reference TRBV5-6 and TRBJ2-7): DAGVTQSPTHLIKTRGQQVTLRCSPKSGHDTVSWYQQALGQGPQFIFQYYEEEERQRGNFPDRFSGHQFPNYSSELNVNALLLGDSALYLCASSAGGTGAEQYFGPGTRLTVT.